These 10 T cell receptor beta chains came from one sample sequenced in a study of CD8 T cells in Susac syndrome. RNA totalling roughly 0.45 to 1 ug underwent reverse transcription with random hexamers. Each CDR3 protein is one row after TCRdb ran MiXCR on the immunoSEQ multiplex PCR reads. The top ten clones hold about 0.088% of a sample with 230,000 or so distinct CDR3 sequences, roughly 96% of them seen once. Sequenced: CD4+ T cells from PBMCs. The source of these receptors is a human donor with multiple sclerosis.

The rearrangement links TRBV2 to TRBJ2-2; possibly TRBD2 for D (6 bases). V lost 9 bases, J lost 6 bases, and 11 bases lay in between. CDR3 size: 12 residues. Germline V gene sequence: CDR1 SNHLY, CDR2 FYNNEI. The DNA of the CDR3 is TGTGCCAGTCGGGGGTCGGCCGGGGAGCTGTTTTTT. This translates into CASRGSAGELFF. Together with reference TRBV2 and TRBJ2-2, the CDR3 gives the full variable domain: EPEVTQTPSHQVTQMGQEVILRCVPISNHLYFYWYRQILGQKVEFLVSFYNNEISEKSEIFDDQFSVERPDGSNFTLKIRSTKLEDSAMYFCASRGSAGELFFGEGSRLTVL.

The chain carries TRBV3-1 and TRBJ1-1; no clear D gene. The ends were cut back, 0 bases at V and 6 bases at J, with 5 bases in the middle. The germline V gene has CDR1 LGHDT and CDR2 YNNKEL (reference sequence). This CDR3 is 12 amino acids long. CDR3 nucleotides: TGTGCCAGCAGCCAAGATAGATCTGAAGCTTTCTTT. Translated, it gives CASSQDRSEAFF.

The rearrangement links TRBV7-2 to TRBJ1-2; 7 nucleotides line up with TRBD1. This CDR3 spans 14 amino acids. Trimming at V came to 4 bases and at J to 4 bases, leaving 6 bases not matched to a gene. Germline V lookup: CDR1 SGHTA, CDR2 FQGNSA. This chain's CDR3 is CASSSSGTVYGYTF. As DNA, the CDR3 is TGTGCCAGCAGCTCTTCCGGGACAGTCTATGGCTACACCTTC. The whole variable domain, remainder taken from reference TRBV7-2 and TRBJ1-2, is GAGVSQSPSNKVTEKGKDVELRCDPISGHTALYWYRQSLGQGLEFLIYFQGNSAPDKSGLPSDRFSAERTGGSVSTLTIQRTQQEDSAVYLCASSSSGTVYGYTFGSGTRLTVV.

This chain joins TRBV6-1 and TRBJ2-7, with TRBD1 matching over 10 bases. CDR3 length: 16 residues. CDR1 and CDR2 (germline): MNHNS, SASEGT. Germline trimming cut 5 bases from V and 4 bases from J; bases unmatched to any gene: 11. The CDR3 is CASSRRRGQGIYEQYF. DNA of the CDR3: TGTGCCAGCAGTAGAAGGAGGGGACAGGGGATTTACGAGCAGTACTTC.

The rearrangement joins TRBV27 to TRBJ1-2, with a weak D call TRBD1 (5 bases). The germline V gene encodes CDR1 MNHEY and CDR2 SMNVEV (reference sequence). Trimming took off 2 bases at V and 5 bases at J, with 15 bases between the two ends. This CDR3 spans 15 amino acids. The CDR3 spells CASSLARQRPYGYTF. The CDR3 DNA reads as TGTGCCAGCAGTTTAGCTAGACAGAGACCGTATGGCTACACCTTC.

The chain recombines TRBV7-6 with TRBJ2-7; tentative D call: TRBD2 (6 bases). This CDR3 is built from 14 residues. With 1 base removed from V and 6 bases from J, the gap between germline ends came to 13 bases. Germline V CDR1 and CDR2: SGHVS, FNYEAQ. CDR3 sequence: CASSLVRESAEQYF. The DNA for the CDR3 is TGTGCCAGCAGCTTAGTACGGGAGTCGGCCGAGCAGTACTTC.

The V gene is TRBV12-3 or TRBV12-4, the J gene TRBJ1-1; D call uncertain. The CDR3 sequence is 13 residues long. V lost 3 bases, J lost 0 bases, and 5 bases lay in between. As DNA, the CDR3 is TGTGCCAGCAGTTTCATTGTGAACACTGAAGCTTTCTTT. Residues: CASSFIVNTEAFF.

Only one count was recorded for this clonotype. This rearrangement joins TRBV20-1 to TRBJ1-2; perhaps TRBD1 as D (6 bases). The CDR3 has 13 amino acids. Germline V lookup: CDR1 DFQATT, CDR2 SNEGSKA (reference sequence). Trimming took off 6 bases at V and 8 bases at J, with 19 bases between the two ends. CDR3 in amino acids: CSAPIIRGWGYTF. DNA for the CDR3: TGCAGTGCCCCAATTATCAGGGGATGGGGCTACACCTTC.

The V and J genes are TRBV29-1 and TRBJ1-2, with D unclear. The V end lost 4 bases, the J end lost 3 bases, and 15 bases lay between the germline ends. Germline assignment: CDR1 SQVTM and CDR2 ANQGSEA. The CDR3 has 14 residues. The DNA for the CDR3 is TGCAGCGTTGGACATAGCCTGAACTACTATGGCTACACCTTC. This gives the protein CSVGHSLNYYGYTF.

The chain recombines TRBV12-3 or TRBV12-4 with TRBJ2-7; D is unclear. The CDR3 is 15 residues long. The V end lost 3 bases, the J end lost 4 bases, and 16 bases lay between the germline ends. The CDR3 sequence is CASSFSFQITYEQYF. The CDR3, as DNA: TGTGCCAGCAGTTTTTCTTTCCAAATTACTTACGAGCAGTACTTC.